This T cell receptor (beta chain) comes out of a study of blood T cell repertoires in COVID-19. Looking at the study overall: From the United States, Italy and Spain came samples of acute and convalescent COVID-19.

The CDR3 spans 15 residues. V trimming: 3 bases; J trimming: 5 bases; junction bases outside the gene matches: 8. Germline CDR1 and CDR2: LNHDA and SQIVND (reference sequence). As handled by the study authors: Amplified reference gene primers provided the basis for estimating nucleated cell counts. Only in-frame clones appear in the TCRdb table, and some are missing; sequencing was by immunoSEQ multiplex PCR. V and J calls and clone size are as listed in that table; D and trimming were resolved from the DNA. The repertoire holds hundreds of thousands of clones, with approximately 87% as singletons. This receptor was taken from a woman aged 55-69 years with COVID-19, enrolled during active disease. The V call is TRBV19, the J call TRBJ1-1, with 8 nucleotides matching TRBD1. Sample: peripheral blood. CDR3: CASSMRGRGHTEAFF. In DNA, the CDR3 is TGTGCCAGTAGTATGCGTGGCAGGGGGCATACTGAAGCTTTCTTT.